The following is a T cell receptor beta chain sequence with its context. What it binds is not known. The germline CDR1 and CDR2 sequences are SGHDT and YYEEEE. This CDR3 is 14 amino acids long. V dropped 2 bases and J dropped 1 base, with 9 bases sitting between them. This entry belongs to a study of T cell responses to AZD1222 COVID-19 vaccine. Findings and limits, study-wide: Only a handful of AZD1222 recipients tested seropositive at baseline.

The table came from immunoSEQ multiplex PCR; TCRdb's copy has only in-frame clones and leaves some out. The sample includes some 150,000 clones, around 91% seen only once; the top ten take 5.2%. The chain employs TRBV5-6 and TRBJ1-1; unclear D gene. Sequences were derived from peripheral blood, sampled on day 0 of AZD1222 vaccination. The receptor was isolated from an adult in good health. CDR3 amino acids: CASSFLYRNTEAFF. The CDR3 DNA sequence: TGTGCCAGCAGCTTCTTGTACAGGAACACTGAAGCTTTCTTT.